A single sample is the source of the 16 T cell receptor beta chains below, sequenced in a study of T cells expressing NK-cell markers (dated by TCRdb to about 2020). Libraries were constructed by 5' RACE. The listed sequencing device is Illumina HiSeq 2000. TCRdb reprocessed the reads into one record per CDR3 protein sequence, lacking DNA. This sample's records show 300,000 to 500,000 distinct CDR3 sequences. Around 11% of the sample lies in the top ten. Sequencing input: blood T cells: a sorted CD56 or NKG2C T cell subset, CD4+ or CD8+ T cells, or bulk PBMC T cells (not recorded which). These receptors all stem from a woman in her forties or fifties in good health. Donor details come from another sample of the same person, matched by shared clones.

The chain has TRBV7-3 and TRBJ2-4; TCRdb names TRBD2, which stays unverified in the absence of DNA. Germline V gene lookup returns CDR1 SGHTA and CDR2 FQGTGA. The CDR3 extends over 16 amino acids. The CDR3: CASSLLSLAAKNIQYF.

V usage is TRBV5-1 and J usage is TRBJ2-3. CDR3 length equals 11 residues. Germline assignment: CDR1 SGHRS and CDR2 YFSETQ. The CDR3: CASSLALTQYF. Supplemented by reference TRBV5-1 and TRBJ2-3, the full variable domain reads KAGVTQTPRYLIKTRGQQVTLSCSPISGHRSVSWYQQTPGQGLQFLFEYFSETQRNKGNFPGRFSGRQFSNSRSEMNVSTLELGDSALYLCASSLALTQYFGPGTRLTVL.

V usage is TRBV4-1 and J usage is TRBJ2-3; TCRdb indicates TRBD2, and absent DNA this call remains unverified. Germline V gene lookup returns CDR1 MGHRA and CDR2 YSYEKL. The CDR3 is made up of 18 amino acids. CDR3 in amino acids: CASSRLAGGSFSTDTQYF.

V and J are TRBV27 and TRBJ2-1; TCRdb's D call, TRBD1, is unchecked because there is no DNA. There are 15 residues in the CDR3. The germline V gene encodes CDR1 MNHEY and CDR2 SMNVEV (reference sequence). The CDR3: CASSFRSPLNNEQFF.

The chain employs TRBV27 and TRBJ1-1; the D call of TRBD1 rests on TCRdb alone, since no DNA is present to check it. The CDR3 has 13 amino acids. Germline CDR1 MNHEY, CDR2 SMNVEV (reference sequence). CDR3 amino acids: CASSLTWTGRAFF.

This rearrangement joins TRBV11-2 to TRBJ1-3. Germline CDR1 is SGHAT and CDR2 is FQNNGV. CDR3 size: 15 residues. CDR3 residues: CASSATESSGNTIYF.

This chain joins TRBV24-1 and TRBJ2-2; TCRdb indicates TRBD1, and absent DNA this call remains unverified. CDR1 and CDR2 (germline): KGHDR, SFDVKD. The CDR3 has 17 residues. CDR3 residues: CATSDRGGGQGTGELFF.

The chain is built from TRBV6-2 or TRBV6-3 and TRBJ1-4; absent DNA, TCRdb's TRBD1 call cannot be checked. The CDR3 totals 13 residues. Germline loops: CDR1 MNHEY, CDR2 SVGEGT. CDR3 in amino acids: CASWGQTNEKLFF.

The chain carries TRBV20-1 and TRBJ2-7; TCRdb calls TRBD1, which cannot be checked without DNA. Germline lookup yields CDR1 DFQATT and CDR2 SNEGSKA (reference sequence). The CDR3 runs 14 residues. CDR3 residues: CSAWGSTGRFEQYF.

The V and J genes are TRBV20-1 and TRBJ2-3; the D call from TCRdb, TRBD1, cannot be confirmed without DNA. Germline-derived CDR1 and CDR2 are DFQATT and SNEGSKA (reference sequence). CDR3 size: 14 residues. CDR3 loop: CSATGAGGTDTQYF.

The chain has TRBV3-1 and TRBJ2-1; TCRdb calls TRBD2, which cannot be checked without DNA. CDR1 LGHDT and CDR2 YNNKEL come from the germline V gene (reference sequence). This CDR3 is built from 15 residues. The CDR3 protein is CASSQGLAAYNEQFF.

This rearrangement joins TRBV2 to TRBJ2-3. The V gene's germline CDR1 is SNHLY and CDR2 FYNNEI. The CDR3 extends over 15 amino acids. The CDR3 loop reads CASRDTTSGTDTQYF.

The chain recombines TRBV29-1 with TRBJ2-7; TCRdb returns TRBD1, unconfirmable since there is no DNA. CDR3 length equals 17 residues. Germline V gene lookup returns CDR1 SQVTM and CDR2 ANQGSEA. CDR3 loop: CSVEDLDRGRNSYEQYF.

The chain is built from TRBV3-1 and TRBJ2-1; TCRdb selects TRBD1, and the lack of DNA leaves this call unchecked. CDR3 length: 13 residues. Germline loops: CDR1 LGHDT, CDR2 YNNKEL (reference sequence). The CDR3 sequence: CASSHGNTNEQFF.

The chain recombines TRBV5-1 with TRBJ1-4; TCRdb gives TRBD1 as the D gene, but with no DNA this cannot be confirmed. The CDR3 has 20 residues. The V gene's germline CDR1 is SGHRS and CDR2 YFSETQ. The CDR3 sequence is CASSLGRGRFGRSENEKLFF.

The chain uses TRBV5-1 and TRBJ2-4; as DNA is missing, the TRBD2 call by TCRdb cannot be tested. Germline-derived CDR1 and CDR2 are SGHRS and YFSETQ. The CDR3 spans 11 residues. The CDR3 is CASGDLGIQYF.